Listed below are T cell receptor beta chains from one sample, sequenced in a study of shared clonotypes between healthy human individuals. The data were produced by immunoSEQ multiplex PCR, yet TCRdb's version contains in-frame clones alone and is incomplete. The sample comprises approximately 400,000 clones, roughly 96% of which are singletons, and about 0.34% rests with the top ten. Sequencing input: memory CD8+ T cells sorted from blood. The receptors shown here come from a man aged 25 to 40 in good health. CDR3s include the opening cysteine and the closing phenylalanine or tryptophan. Each record gives: J gene, V gene, clone size, D gene, CDR3 DNA, CDR3 protein. A D gene is named only where the DNA matches it firmly. Part of the rows lack a size; the others show once, few, many or a class for expanded clones.

>TRBJ2-1|TRBV7-9|-|TRBD2
TGTGCCAGCAGCTTGGGGCGGGAGGACAATGAGCAGTTCTTC
CASSLGREDNEQFF
>TRBJ2-6|TRBV4-1|-|TRBD1
TGCGCCAGCAGCCTCCGGGACAGGGGGCCTGGGGCCAACGTCCTGACTTTC
CASSLRDRGPGANVLTF
>TRBJ2-5|TRBV7-8|-|TRBD2
TGTGCCAGCAGCCGACTAGCGGGGGAACAAGAGACCCAGTACTTC
CASSRLAGEQETQYF
>TRBJ2-1|TRBV5-4|-|-
TGTGCCAGCAGCCTCGGGTCGGGGGCCTACAATGAGCAGTTCTTC
CASSLGSGAYNEQFF
>TRBJ2-7|TRBV6-5|-|TRBD2
TGTGCCAGCAGTTACTCGGGACTAGGGTACGAGCAGTACTTC
CASSYSGLGYEQYF
>TRBJ1-2|TRBV9|-|-
TGTGCCAGCAGTAGGCTCCGCTATGGCTACACCTTC
CASSRLRYGYTF
>TRBJ1-1|TRBV7-3|few|-
TGTGCCAGCAGCTTAATGGGGCGAGGGACTGAAGCTTTCTTT
CASSLMGRGTEAFF
>TRBJ1-5|TRBV2|once|-
TGTGCCAGCAGTGAGGGGTCTCAGCCCCAGCATTTT
CASSEGSQPQHF
>TRBJ1-1|TRBV7-2|-|-
TGTGCCAGCAACAATCCCCCGACAGGCCCCGAAGCTTTCTTT
CASNNPPTGPEAFF
>TRBJ2-3|TRBV30|-|-
TGTGCCTGGAGTGTACTAGGCTCAGATACGCAGTATTTT
CAWSVLGSDTQYF
>TRBJ2-7|TRBV11-2|once|TRBD1
TGTGCCAGCAGCTTAGGGACAGGGGGTGGTGAGCAGTACTTC
CASSLGTGGGEQYF
>TRBJ2-7|TRBV5-6|-|TRBD1
TGTGCCAGCAGCCATTCGGGACAGGGCTACGAGCAGTACTTC
CASSHSGQGYEQYF
>TRBJ2-3|TRBV10-3|-|TRBD1
TGTGCCATCAAGAAAACCGGGACAGGGAGTTCTAGCACAGATACGCAGTATTTT
CAIKKTGTGSSSTDTQYF
>TRBJ1-1|TRBV5-1|-|-
TGCGCCAGCAGCGGAATGGGACAAATGAACACTGAAGCTTTCTTT
CASSGMGQMNTEAFF
>TRBJ2-7|TRBV11-2|-|-
TGTGCCAGCAGCTTAAGGGAGGTGCAGTACTTC
CASSLREVQYF
>TRBJ2-1|TRBV18|-|-
TGTGCCAGCTCACCACCGCGTGCCCTGAGCTCCTACAATGAGCAGTTCTTC
CASSPPRALSSYNEQFF
>TRBJ2-1|TRBV7-8|-|TRBD2
TGTGCCAGCAGCCCTAGCGGGAGGGCCAATGAGCAGTTCTTC
CASSPSGRANEQFF
>TRBJ2-3|TRBV7-2|-|TRBD2
TGTGCCAGCAGCCCCGGGGGGACAGATACGCAGTATTTT
CASSPGGTDTQYF
>TRBJ2-3|TRBV5-4|-|TRBD2
TGTGCCAGCCAGAGGCTAGCGGGATCCTACCCTAGCACAGATACGCAGTATTTT
CASQRLAGSYPSTDTQYF
>TRBJ2-5|TRBV20-1|-|-
TGCAGTGCTAGACAAAAAGAGACCCAGTACTTC
CSARQKETQYF
>TRBJ1-1|TRBV5-4|-|-
TGTGCCAGCAGCTGGAAGAACACTGAAGCTTTCTTT
CASSWKNTEAFF
>TRBJ2-1|TRBV2|-|TRBD2
TGTGCCAGCAAAGGGCGGGGGGGCTCCTACAATGAGCAGTTCTTC
CASKGRGGSYNEQFF
>TRBJ1-4|TRBV27|-|-
TGTGCCACCAGGGGCAGGGCCCTTCAAAAACTGTTTTTT
CATRGRALQKLFF
>TRBJ2-3|TRBV4-1|-|TRBD2
TGCGCCAGCAGCCATGTCGGTACTAGCGGGAGATTTCGCACAGATACGCAGTATTTT
CASSHVGTSGRFRTDTQYF
>TRBJ1-5|TRBV19|-|-
TGTGCCAGTAGCTTCGGGGGGGCGCGGCCCCAGCATTTT
CASSFGGARPQHF
>TRBJ1-3|TRBV30|-|-
TGTGCCTGGAGTGTACGGGGGGCTGGAAACACCATATATTTT
CAWSVRGAGNTIYF
>TRBJ2-1|TRBV5-1|-|-
TGCGCCAGCAGCCCGGGAGTTAACAATGAGCAGTTCTTC
CASSPGVNNEQFF
>TRBJ1-2|TRBV5-1|-|-
TGCGCCAGCAGCGTAGGACGCGGTGACTATGGCTACACCTTC
CASSVGRGDYGYTF
>TRBJ2-7|TRBV7-7|-|-
TGTGCTAGCAGCTTAGTGGAGTGGAGACGGAGAAGATCCTACGAGCAGTACTTC
CASSLVEWRRRRSYEQYF
>TRBJ2-1|TRBV7-8|-|TRBD2
TGTGCCAGCAGCCTGGGGACTAGCCCGAGGGGTGAGCAGTTCTTC
CASSLGTSPRGEQFF
>TRBJ1-1|TRBV28|-|-
TGTGCCAGCAAAGAGGAGTACACTGAAGCTTTCTTT
CASKEEYTEAFF
>TRBJ2-3|TRBV7-6|-|-
TGTGCCAGCAGCTTAGCAGGCGGAGCAGATACGCAGTATTTT
CASSLAGGADTQYF
>TRBJ2-1|TRBV7-7|once|TRBD2
TGTGCTAGCAGTCCCGGGACTAGCGGGTTTAATGAGCAGTTCTTC
CASSPGTSGFNEQFF
>TRBJ1-5|TRBV28|-|TRBD1
TGTGCCAGCAGTTTGGCCACAGGGGGCAATCAGCCCCAGCATTTT
CASSLATGGNQPQHF
>TRBJ1-2|TRBV27|-|TRBD1
TGTGCCAGCAGTCCCCGACAGGGGAGCTACACCTTC
CASSPRQGSYTF
>TRBJ1-3|TRBV5-8|-|-
TGTGCCAGCAGCCTCCGGACAGCCAGCTCTGGAAACACCATATATTTT
CASSLRTASSGNTIYF
>TRBJ2-3|TRBV18|-|TRBD2
TGTGCCAGCTCACCTCTTATTCCGGGACTAGCGGGAACAGATACGCAGTATTTT
CASSPLIPGLAGTDTQYF
>TRBJ2-3|TRBV30|-|-
TGTGCCTGGAGGCTTCCCCGCCGGGGGTTGCATACGCAGTATTTT
CAWRLPRRGLHTQYF
>TRBJ2-7|TRBV29-1|once|TRBD2
TGCAGCGTTGTCTTGGGACTAGCGGGAACCGGTTTGGAGCAGTACTTC
CSVVLGLAGTGLEQYF
>TRBJ1-1|TRBV7-8|-|-
TGTGCCAGCAGAGTCAGGGAGGACACTGAAGCTTTCTTT
CASRVREDTEAFF
>TRBJ1-2|TRBV28|-|-
TGTGCCAGCAGGGTCCCCAATGGCTACACCTTC
CASRVPNGYTF
>TRBJ1-2|TRBV5-1|-|TRBD1
TGCGCCAGCAGCTCCGGACAGGGAGAATATGGCTACGCCTTC
CASSSGQGEYGYAF
>TRBJ1-2|TRBV25-1|-|-
TGTGCCAGCAGTGAACGCCCTCGGGCTGGCTACACCTTC
CASSERPRAGYTF
>TRBJ1-2|TRBV5-1|-|-
TGCGCCAGCAGCCGGACGGCCCAGAACTATGGCTACACCTTC
CASSRTAQNYGYTF
>TRBJ2-1|TRBV15|-|TRBD2
TGTGCCACCAGCGGACTAGCGGGAGGTTTAGGGGGCGATGAGCAGTTCTTC
CATSGLAGGLGGDEQFF
>TRBJ1-1|TRBV30|-|-
TGTGCCTGGAGTGTACAACGGGGGGGCTCGGAAGCTTTCTTT
CAWSVQRGGSEAFF
>TRBJ2-7|TRBV29-1|-|-
TGCAGCGTTGTCCCCGGAGGGGCCTACGAGCAGTACTTC
CSVVPGGAYEQYF
>TRBJ2-3|TRBV7-2|-|-
TGTGCCAGCAGCTTAAGGCTAGTGGGTACAGATACGCAGTATTTT
CASSLRLVGTDTQYF
>TRBJ1-2|TRBV18|-|TRBD1
TGTGCCAGCTCATCAACTTGGTCACAGGGGGCGGCGGGCTACACCTTC
CASSSTWSQGAAGYTF
>TRBJ2-5|TRBV5-1|-|TRBD2
TGCGCCAGCAGCATGACCATAGCGGGAGTACGGGAGACCCAGTACTTC
CASSMTIAGVRETQYF
>TRBJ2-3|TRBV11-3|-|TRBD2
TGTGCCAGCAGCGGAATAAATATAGCGGGAGGGCCCACAGATACGCAGTATTTT
CASSGINIAGGPTDTQYF
>TRBJ2-1|TRBV5-4|-|TRBD1
TGTGCCAGCAGCTTGGACCAACAGGGGGCCTATGAGCAGTTCTTC
CASSLDQQGAYEQFF
>TRBJ2-5|TRBV19|-|-
TGTGCCAGTAGTATCGGGTTTCAAGAGACCCAGTACTTC
CASSIGFQETQYF
>TRBJ2-7|TRBV11-2|-|TRBD1
TGTGCCAGCAGCTTAGAGGCAGGGGGCGATTACGAGCAGTACTTC
CASSLEAGGDYEQYF
>TRBJ2-3|TRBV30|-|TRBD2
TGTGCCTGGGGGACTAGGTTGCCAGTTTGGGGGAGTACAGATACGCAGTATTTT
CAWGTRLPVWGSTDTQYF